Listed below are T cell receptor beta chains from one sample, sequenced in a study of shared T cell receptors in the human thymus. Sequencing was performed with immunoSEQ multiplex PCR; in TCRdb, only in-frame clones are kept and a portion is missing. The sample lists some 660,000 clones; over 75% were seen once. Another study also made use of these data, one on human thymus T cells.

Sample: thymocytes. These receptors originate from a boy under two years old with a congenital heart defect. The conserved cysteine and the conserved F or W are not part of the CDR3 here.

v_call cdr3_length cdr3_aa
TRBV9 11 ASSVNSLNEQF
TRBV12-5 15 ASGLVPSGKGAGELF
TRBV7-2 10 ASSLLACEQY
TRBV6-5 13 ASSSNRGLTYEQY
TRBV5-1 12 ASSPHRDTYEQY
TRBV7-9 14 ASSLAASGGNREQY
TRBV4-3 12 ASSQEKRGYIQY
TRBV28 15 ASSVFRDSRYYNEQF
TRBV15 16 ATSRETPGQGAGETQY
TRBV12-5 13 ASGLLRTVEYEQY
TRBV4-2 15 ASSQRPYGQGASGYT
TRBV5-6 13 ASSLGAQTAGELF
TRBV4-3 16 ASSLGKQGNGTNEKLF
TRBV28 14 ASSLLAGGIYNEQF
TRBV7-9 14 ASSLWVRGREVEQF
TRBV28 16 ASSLALRGGRDLYEQY
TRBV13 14 ASSPIQGVVAREQY
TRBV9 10 ASSRGPDTQY
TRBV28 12 ASSNQGGDQPQH
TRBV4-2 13 ASSTERGAYYGYT
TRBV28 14 ASSLRLRTSYTEAF
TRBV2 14 ASSETPRVSKYEQY
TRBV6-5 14 ASSYLGTSVYNEQF
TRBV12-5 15 ASGTGQRYPSETEAF